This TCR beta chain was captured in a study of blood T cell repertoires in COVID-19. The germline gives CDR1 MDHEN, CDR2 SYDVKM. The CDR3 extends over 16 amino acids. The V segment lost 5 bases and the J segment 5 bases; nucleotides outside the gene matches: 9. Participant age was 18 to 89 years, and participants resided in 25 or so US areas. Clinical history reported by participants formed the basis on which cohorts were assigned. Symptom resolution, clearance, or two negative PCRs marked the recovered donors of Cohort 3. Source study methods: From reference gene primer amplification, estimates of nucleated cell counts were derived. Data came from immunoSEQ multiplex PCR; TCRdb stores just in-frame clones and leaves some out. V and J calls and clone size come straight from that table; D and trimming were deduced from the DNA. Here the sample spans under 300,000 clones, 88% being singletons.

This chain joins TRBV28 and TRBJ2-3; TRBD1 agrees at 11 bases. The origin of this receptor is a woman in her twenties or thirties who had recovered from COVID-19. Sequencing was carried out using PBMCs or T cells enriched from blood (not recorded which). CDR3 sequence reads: CASSGTGQGVGDTQYF. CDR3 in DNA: TGTGCCAGCAGTGGAACGGGACAGGGGGTTGGAGATACGCAGTATTTT.